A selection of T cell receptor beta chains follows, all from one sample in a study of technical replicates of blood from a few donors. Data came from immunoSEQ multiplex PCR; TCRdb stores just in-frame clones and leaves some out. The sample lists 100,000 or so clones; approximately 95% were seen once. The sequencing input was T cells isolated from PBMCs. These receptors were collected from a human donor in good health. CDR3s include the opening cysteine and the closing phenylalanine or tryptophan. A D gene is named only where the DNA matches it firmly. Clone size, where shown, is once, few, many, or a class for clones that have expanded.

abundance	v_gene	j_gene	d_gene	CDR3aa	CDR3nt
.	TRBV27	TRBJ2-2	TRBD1	CASSRTGFPGELFF	TGTGCCAGCAGCAGGACAGGGTTCCCCGGGGAGCTGTTTTTT
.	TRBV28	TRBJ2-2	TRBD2	CASSFTAGVGGELFF	TGTGCCAGCAGTTTTACGGCGGGAGTCGGCGGGGAGCTGTTTTTT
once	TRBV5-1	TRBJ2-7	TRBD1	CASSLGAGTGESVYEQYF	TGCGCCAGCAGCTTGGGGGCCGGGACAGGGGAATCGGTCTACGAGCAGTACTTC
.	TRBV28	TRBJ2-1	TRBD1	CASSWDRGRRQGYNEQFF	TGTGCCAGCAGTTGGGACAGGGGGCGCCGCCAAGGCTACAATGAGCAGTTCTTC
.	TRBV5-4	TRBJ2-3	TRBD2	CASSLKAGGLSTDTQYF	TGTGCCAGCAGCTTGAAAGCGGGGGGGCTGAGCACAGATACGCAGTATTTT
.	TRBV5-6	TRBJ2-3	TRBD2	CASSLGLAGGTSTDTQYF	TGTGCCAGCAGCCTCGGACTAGCGGGAGGGACTAGCACAGATACGCAGTATTTT
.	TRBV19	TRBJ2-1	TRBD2	CASSTGTSAYNEQFF	TGTGCCAGTAGTACCGGGACTAGCGCATACAATGAGCAGTTCTTC
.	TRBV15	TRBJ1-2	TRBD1	CATSRDITGGYGYTF	TGTGCCACCAGCAGAGATATAACAGGGGGCTATGGCTACACCTTC
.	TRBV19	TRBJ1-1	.	CASSILGGHRMNTEAFF	TGTGCCAGTAGTATCCTGGGGGGGCACAGGATGAACACTGAAGCTTTCTTT
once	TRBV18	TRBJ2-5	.	CASSPPSVETQYF	TGTGCCAGCTCACCGCCCTCGGTGGAGACCCAGTACTTC
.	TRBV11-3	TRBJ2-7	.	CASSLAGTSYEQYF	TGTGCCAGCAGCCTCGCAGGGACTTCCTACGAGCAGTACTTC
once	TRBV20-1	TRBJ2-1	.	CSARVRGEQFF	TGCAGTGCTAGAGTCCGGGGTGAGCAGTTCTTC
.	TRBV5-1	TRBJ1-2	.	CASSPRDAEIYGYTF	TGCGCCAGCAGCCCGCGGGACGCTGAAATCTATGGCTACACCTTC
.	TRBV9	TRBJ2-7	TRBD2	CASSVASGMSYEQYF	TGTGCCAGCAGCGTAGCTAGCGGGATGTCCTACGAGCAGTACTTC
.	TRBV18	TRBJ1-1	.	CASSPITAGRGFNTEAFF	TGTGCCAGCTCACCAATTACCGCGGGACGGGGATTCAACACTGAAGCTTTCTTT
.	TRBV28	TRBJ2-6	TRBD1	CASSFPTGVLSGANVLTF	TGTGCCAGCAGTTTTCCGACAGGGGTCTTATCTGGGGCCAACGTCCTGACTTTC
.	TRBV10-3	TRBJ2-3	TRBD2	CAISRSSGRASTDTQYF	TGTGCCATCAGCCGCTCAAGCGGGAGGGCTAGCACAGATACGCAGTATTTT
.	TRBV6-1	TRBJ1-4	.	CASSEVGRRTNEKLFF	TGTGCCAGCAGTGAGGTGGGGAGGCGAACTAATGAAAAACTGTTTTTT
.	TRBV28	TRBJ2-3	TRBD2	CASSPTSGKLSDTQYF	TGTGCCAGCAGCCCAACTAGCGGGAAATTATCAGATACGCAGTATTTT
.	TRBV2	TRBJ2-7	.	CASSGPVGSGNEQYF	TGTGCCAGCAGTGGCCCAGTGGGGTCCGGGAACGAGCAGTACTTC
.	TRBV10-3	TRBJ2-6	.	CATRTAPFSGANVLTF	TGTGCCACCAGGACAGCGCCTTTTAGTGGGGCCAACGTCCTGACTTTC
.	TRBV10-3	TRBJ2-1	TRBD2	CAISKRGGAGDSYNEQFF	TGTGCCATCAGCAAACGTGGGGGAGCGGGAGACTCCTACAATGAGCAGTTCTTC
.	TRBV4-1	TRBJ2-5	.	CASSQEVGGRVTQYF	TGCGCCAGCAGCCAAGAGGTGGGAGGTCGAGTGACCCAGTACTTC
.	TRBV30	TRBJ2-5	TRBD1	CAWRAPTGKETQYF	TGTGCCTGGAGGGCCCCGACAGGGAAAGAGACCCAGTACTTC
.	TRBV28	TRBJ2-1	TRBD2	CASTPGTKTQQFF	TGTGCCAGCACCCCCGGGACTAAGACCCAGCAGTTCTTC
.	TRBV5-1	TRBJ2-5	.	CASSSGGLQETQYF	TGCGCCAGCAGCTCAGGGGGGCTCCAAGAGACCCAGTACTTC
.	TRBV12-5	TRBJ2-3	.	CASGLGGSADTQYF	TGTGCTAGTGGTTTAGGTGGCAGCGCAGATACGCAGTATTTT
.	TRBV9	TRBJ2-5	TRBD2	CASSVEAGGWETQYF	TGTGCCAGCAGCGTAGAGGCGGGAGGGTGGGAGACCCAGTACTTC
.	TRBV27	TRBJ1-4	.	CASSIREGRNEKLFF	TGTGCCAGCAGTATCAGGGAAGGGAGGAATGAAAAACTGTTTTTT
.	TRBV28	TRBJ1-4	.	CASSLYTTATNEKLFF	TGTGCCAGCAGTTTATACACCACAGCAACTAATGAAAAACTGTTTTTT
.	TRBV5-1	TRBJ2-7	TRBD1	CASSRTGYSSEQYF	TGCGCCAGCAGCAGGACAGGGTACTCCTCCGAGCAGTACTTC
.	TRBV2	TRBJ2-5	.	CASSPDPGTQYF	TGTGCCAGCAGTCCAGATCCAGGGACCCAGTACTTC